This TCR beta chain was captured in a study of blood T cell repertoires in COVID-19. Study context: In each case, the material was cDNA or gDNA derived from T cells, B-cell-depleted T cells, or PBMCs.

Using immunoSEQ multiplex PCR, the repertoire was profiled, and TCRdb retains in-frame clones only, with some absent. Of 250,000 to 300,000 clones in the sample, approximately 90% were seen once. The sample consisted of peripheral blood. This TCR derives from a woman aged 45-60 years who had recovered from COVID-19.

Written as DNA, the CDR3 is TGCGCCAGCAGCTTGGCCCTGGGGCAGGAAAAACTGTTTTTT. Protein product: CASSLALGQEKLFF. The chain employs TRBV5-1 and TRBJ1-4, with D possibly being TRBD1 (5 bases). Germline V gives CDR1 SGHRS, CDR2 YFSETQ. The length of the CDR3 is 14 residues. The V and J ends lost 0 bases and 8 bases respectively, with 11 bases between them. The full variable domain, completed using reference TRBV5-1 and TRBJ1-4, is KAGVTQTPRYLIKTRGQQVTLSCSPISGHRSVSWYQQTPGQGLQFLFEYFSETQRNKGNFPGRFSGRQFSNSRSEMNVSTLELGDSALYLCASSLALGQEKLFFGSGTQLSVL.